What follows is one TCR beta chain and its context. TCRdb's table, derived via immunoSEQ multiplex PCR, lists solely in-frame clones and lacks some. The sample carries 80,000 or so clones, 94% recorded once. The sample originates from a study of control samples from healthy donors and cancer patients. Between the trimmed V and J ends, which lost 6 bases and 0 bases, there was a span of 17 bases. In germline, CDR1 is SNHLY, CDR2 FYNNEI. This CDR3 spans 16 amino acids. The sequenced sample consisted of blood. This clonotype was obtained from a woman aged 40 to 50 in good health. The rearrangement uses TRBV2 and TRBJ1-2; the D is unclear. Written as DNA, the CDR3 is TGTGCCAGCAGAGGTTCGTTGGGCGAAGCTAACTATGGCTACACCTTC. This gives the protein CASRGSLGEANYGYTF. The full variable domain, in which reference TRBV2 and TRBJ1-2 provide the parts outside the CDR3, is EPEVTQTPSHQVTQMGQEVILRCVPISNHLYFYWYRQILGQKVEFLVSFYNNEISEKSEIFDDQFSVERPDGSNFTLKIRSTKLEDSAMYFCASRGSLGEANYGYTFGSGTRLTVV.